The entry below describes one T cell receptor beta chain. The entry originates in a study of blood T cell repertoires in COVID-19. Study processing details: Researchers report that nucleated cell counts were estimated from reference gene primer amplification. Method: immunoSEQ multiplex PCR; TCRdb's copy keeps in-frame clones and lacks some. D and trimming come from the DNA, and the V and J calls and clone size come from that table. The sample carries under 200,000 clones, around 85% recorded once. Sample: peripheral blood. The clonotype comes from a man aged 55-75 years who had recovered from COVID-19.

The DNA of the CDR3 is TGTGCCAGCAGCCGGACTAGCGGGGGGCTGAACACCGGGGAGCTGTTTTTT. Translating gives CASSRTSGGLNTGELFF. The rearrangement uses TRBV7-9 and TRBJ2-2; TRBD2 matches at 14 bases. The CDR3 consists of 17 residues. The germline gives CDR1 SEHNR, CDR2 FQNEAQ (reference sequence). V trimming: 5 bases; J trimming: 1 base; junction bases outside the gene matches: 3.